This T cell receptor (beta chain) was captured in a study of long-term antiretroviral therapy in people with HIV. Study-wide findings and caveats: Information on adherence to ART, viral resistance or therapy changes was unavailable.

As concerns this clone: Its antigen is currently unknown.

Samples were assayed with immunoSEQ v3.0 at survey level. Profiling relied on immunoSEQ multiplex PCR, and the TCRdb table lists in-frame clones only, not all of them. The sample lists about 22,000 clones, around 86% occurring once. The CDR3 is made up of 16 amino acids. V dropped 1 base and J dropped 0 bases, with 12 bases sitting between them. Germline values: CDR1 MGHDK, CDR2 SYGVNS. The source of this sequence is a woman under 40 with HIV. This rearrangement joins TRBV25-1 to TRBJ2-5; TRBD2 is a possible D gene (6 bases). The specimen was unsorted PBMCs, collected 1.8 years before starting antiretroviral therapy. This chain's CDR3 is CASSEFGGPYQETQYF. The CDR3 bases are TGTGCCAGCAGTGAATTCGGGGGACCGTACCAAGAGACCCAGTACTTC.